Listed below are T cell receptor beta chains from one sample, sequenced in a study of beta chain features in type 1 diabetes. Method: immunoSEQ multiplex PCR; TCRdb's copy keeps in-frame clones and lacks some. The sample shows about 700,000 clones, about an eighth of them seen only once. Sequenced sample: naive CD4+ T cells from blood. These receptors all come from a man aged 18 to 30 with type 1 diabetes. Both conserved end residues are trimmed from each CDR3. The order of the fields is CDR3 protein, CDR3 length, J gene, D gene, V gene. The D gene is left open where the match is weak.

CDR3 protein: ASSPGGWVSYNEQF; CDR3 length: 14; J gene: TRBJ2-1; D gene: TRBD1; V gene: TRBV7-8
CDR3 protein: ASSSGARGNQPQH; CDR3 length: 13; J gene: TRBJ1-5; D gene: .; V gene: TRBV7-2
CDR3 protein: ASSPEGGGTQY; CDR3 length: 11; J gene: TRBJ2-5; D gene: .; V gene: TRBV2
CDR3 protein: ASRMGPGTEAF; CDR3 length: 11; J gene: TRBJ1-1; D gene: .; V gene: TRBV27
CDR3 protein: SVLPTGAGNTIY; CDR3 length: 12; J gene: TRBJ1-3; D gene: TRBD1; V gene: TRBV29-1
CDR3 protein: ASSQEGTGGGETQY; CDR3 length: 14; J gene: TRBJ2-5; D gene: TRBD1; V gene: TRBV2
CDR3 protein: ASSKTDIYGYT; CDR3 length: 11; J gene: TRBJ1-2; D gene: .; V gene: TRBV28
CDR3 protein: ASTRGSFYNEQF; CDR3 length: 12; J gene: TRBJ2-1; D gene: .; V gene: TRBV5-6
CDR3 protein: ASSLPQRVGDTQY; CDR3 length: 13; J gene: TRBJ2-3; D gene: .; V gene: TRBV28
CDR3 protein: ASKHGAGTEAF; CDR3 length: 11; J gene: TRBJ1-1; D gene: .; V gene: TRBV19
CDR3 protein: ASGSLGYEQY; CDR3 length: 10; J gene: TRBJ2-7; D gene: .; V gene: TRBV7-6
CDR3 protein: SVGTSGTSSYNEQF; CDR3 length: 14; J gene: TRBJ2-1; D gene: TRBD2; V gene: TRBV29-1
CDR3 protein: ASSFRGQPQH; CDR3 length: 10; J gene: TRBJ1-5; D gene: .; V gene: TRBV27
CDR3 protein: ASSPGTGGITEAF; CDR3 length: 13; J gene: TRBJ1-1; D gene: TRBD1; V gene: TRBV18
CDR3 protein: ASSLTGTHGYT; CDR3 length: 11; J gene: TRBJ1-2; D gene: TRBD1; V gene: TRBV7-6
CDR3 protein: ASSYDYSRDNEQF; CDR3 length: 13; J gene: TRBJ2-1; D gene: .; V gene: TRBV6-5
CDR3 protein: ATSREKGVGSPLH; CDR3 length: 13; J gene: TRBJ1-6; D gene: .; V gene: TRBV15
CDR3 protein: ASTVLAGARTGELF; CDR3 length: 14; J gene: TRBJ2-2; D gene: TRBD2; V gene: TRBV28
CDR3 protein: ASSPTDSYVEAF; CDR3 length: 12; J gene: TRBJ1-1; D gene: .; V gene: TRBV19
CDR3 protein: SAPGWDTIY; CDR3 length: 9; J gene: TRBJ1-3; D gene: .; V gene: TRBV20-1
CDR3 protein: ASSEARGTEAF; CDR3 length: 11; J gene: TRBJ1-1; D gene: .; V gene: TRBV6-1
CDR3 protein: ASSQEQVGEKLF; CDR3 length: 12; J gene: TRBJ1-4; D gene: .; V gene: TRBV4-2
CDR3 protein: ATQVPQGSSYEQY; CDR3 length: 13; J gene: .; D gene: .; V gene: TRBV7-9
CDR3 protein: AWTQGAGETQY; CDR3 length: 11; J gene: TRBJ2-5; D gene: TRBD1; V gene: TRBV30
CDR3 protein: AWSTGGHEQY; CDR3 length: 10; J gene: TRBJ2-7; D gene: TRBD1; V gene: TRBV30
CDR3 protein: ASSPLGSYEQY; CDR3 length: 11; J gene: TRBJ2-7; D gene: .; V gene: TRBV5-1
CDR3 protein: ASTPGTASNTGELF; CDR3 length: 14; J gene: TRBJ2-2; D gene: TRBD1; V gene: TRBV28
CDR3 protein: ASSLAEAGEQF; CDR3 length: 11; J gene: TRBJ2-1; D gene: .; V gene: TRBV11-1